This is a list of T cell receptor beta chains from one sample in a study of shared clonotypes between healthy human individuals. The assay was immunoSEQ multiplex PCR, and TCRdb's table has in-frame clones only and misses some. The sample shows 550,000 to 600,000 clones, roughly 72% of them seen only once. The sequencing input was PBMCs. The source is a woman aged 40 to 49 in good health. Some clones in this sample may be carry-over from other donors' samples. Both conserved end residues are part of each CDR3. Fields, in order: D gene, clone size, CDR3 length, V gene, J gene, CDR3 protein, CDR3 DNA. The D gene is left open where the match is weak. A clone size is listed for some rows: how often the clone was seen (once, few, many), or a class if it is expanded.

d_call: -; clone_size: once; cdr3_length: 15; v_call: TRBV28; j_call: TRBJ2-3; cdr3_aa: CASSLQGSSTDTQYF; cdr3_nt: TGTGCCAGCAGTTTACAGGGGTCTAGCACAGATACGCAGTATTTT
d_call: -; clone_size: -; cdr3_length: 17; v_call: TRBV14; j_call: TRBJ2-4; cdr3_aa: CASSHKRELGSKNIQYF; cdr3_nt: TGTGCCAGCAGCCACAAAAGAGAGCTGGGCTCCAAAAACATTCAGTACTTC
d_call: -; clone_size: few; cdr3_length: 16; v_call: TRBV18; j_call: TRBJ2-7; cdr3_aa: CASSPFGARTAYEQYF; cdr3_nt: TGTGCCAGCTCACCTTTTGGGGCCAGAACAGCCTACGAGCAGTACTTC
d_call: TRBD2; clone_size: few; cdr3_length: 16; v_call: TRBV7-3; j_call: TRBJ2-4; cdr3_aa: CASSPRTSGRAPLQYF; cdr3_nt: TGTGCCAGCAGCCCCCGGACTAGCGGGAGGGCCCCACTTCAGTACTTC
d_call: -; clone_size: -; cdr3_length: 15; v_call: TRBV4-2; j_call: TRBJ2-5; cdr3_aa: CASSQDWGNQETQYF; cdr3_nt: TGTGCCAGCAGCCAAGATTGGGGGAACCAAGAGACCCAGTACTTC
d_call: -; clone_size: -; cdr3_length: 16; v_call: TRBV19; j_call: TRBJ2-1; cdr3_aa: CASSIDQKGSYNEQFF; cdr3_nt: TGTGCCAGTAGTATCGACCAAAAGGGCTCCTACAATGAGCAGTTCTTC
d_call: -; clone_size: -; cdr3_length: 14; v_call: TRBV27; j_call: TRBJ1-1; cdr3_aa: CASSLVPGGSEAFF; cdr3_nt: TGTGCCAGCAGTTTAGTCCCCGGAGGGTCTGAAGCTTTCTTT
d_call: -; clone_size: -; cdr3_length: 13; v_call: TRBV19; j_call: TRBJ1-5; cdr3_aa: CASTGDTTQPQHF; cdr3_nt: TGTGCCAGTACCGGGGACACGACTCAGCCCCAGCATTTT
d_call: -; clone_size: -; cdr3_length: 13; v_call: TRBV30; j_call: TRBJ2-1; cdr3_aa: CAWATRWESEQFF; cdr3_nt: TGTGCCTGGGCCACCCGGTGGGAATCTGAGCAGTTCTTC
d_call: TRBD1; clone_size: -; cdr3_length: 18; v_call: TRBV5-1; j_call: TRBJ2-2; cdr3_aa: CASSSEPGQGLETGELFF; cdr3_nt: TGCGCCAGCAGCTCAGAACCGGGACAGGGATTGGAGACCGGGGAGCTGTTTTTT
d_call: TRBD2; clone_size: -; cdr3_length: 14; v_call: TRBV19; j_call: TRBJ2-3; cdr3_aa: CASSLKRGVDTQYF; cdr3_nt: TGTGCCAGTAGTCTGAAGCGGGGGGTAGATACGCAGTATTTT
d_call: -; clone_size: once; cdr3_length: 18; v_call: TRBV19; j_call: TRBJ1-5; cdr3_aa: CASSNPGWPTSSNQPQHF; cdr3_nt: TGTGCCAGTAGTAACCCGGGGTGGCCCACGTCTAGCAATCAGCCCCAGCATTTT
d_call: -; clone_size: -; cdr3_length: 13; v_call: TRBV18; j_call: TRBJ1-1; cdr3_aa: CASSPVPNTEAFF; cdr3_nt: TGTGCCAGCTCACCAGTACCGAACACTGAAGCTTTCTTT
d_call: -; clone_size: few; cdr3_length: 15; v_call: TRBV30; j_call: TRBJ1-4; cdr3_aa: CAWRAGRATNEKLFF; cdr3_nt: TGTGCCTGGAGGGCGGGACGGGCAACTAATGAAAAACTGTTTTTT
d_call: TRBD2; clone_size: -; cdr3_length: 14; v_call: TRBV11-2; j_call: TRBJ2-3; cdr3_aa: CASSLNPGGNTQYF; cdr3_nt: TGTGCCAGCAGCCTCAATCCGGGAGGGAATACGCAGTATTTT
d_call: TRBD2; clone_size: -; cdr3_length: 15; v_call: TRBV7-2; j_call: TRBJ2-3; cdr3_aa: CASSLVAGALDTQYF; cdr3_nt: TGTGCCAGCAGCTTAGTAGCGGGAGCGTTGGATACGCAGTATTTT
d_call: -; clone_size: -; cdr3_length: 14; v_call: TRBV9; j_call: TRBJ1-4; cdr3_aa: CASSVDGMNEKLFF; cdr3_nt: TGTGCCAGCAGCGTAGACGGGATGAATGAAAAACTGTTTTTT
d_call: -; clone_size: -; cdr3_length: 14; v_call: TRBV19; j_call: TRBJ2-2; cdr3_aa: CASRNRGKAGELFF; cdr3_nt: TGTGCCAGTAGAAACCGAGGCAAAGCCGGGGAGCTGTTTTTT
d_call: TRBD1; clone_size: -; cdr3_length: 13; v_call: TRBV28; j_call: TRBJ2-7; cdr3_aa: CASIRQGAYEQYF; cdr3_nt: TGTGCCAGCATCCGACAGGGTGCCTACGAGCAGTACTTC
d_call: -; clone_size: -; cdr3_length: 15; v_call: TRBV19; j_call: TRBJ2-3; cdr3_aa: CASSIIGDTADTQYF; cdr3_nt: TGTGCCAGTAGTATAATCGGGGACACGGCAGATACGCAGTATTTT
d_call: -; clone_size: -; cdr3_length: 13; v_call: TRBV11-3; j_call: TRBJ2-3; cdr3_aa: CASSRQGTDTQYF; cdr3_nt: TGTGCCAGCAGCCGCCAGGGCACAGATACGCAGTATTTT
d_call: -; clone_size: -; cdr3_length: 13; v_call: TRBV15; j_call: TRBJ1-2; cdr3_aa: CATSRGVGDGYTF; cdr3_nt: TGTGCCACCAGCAGAGGGGTTGGGGATGGCTACACCTTC
d_call: -; clone_size: -; cdr3_length: 16; v_call: TRBV13; j_call: TRBJ2-3; cdr3_aa: CASSLAGDSWTDTQYF; cdr3_nt: TGTGCCAGCAGCTTAGCGGGGGACTCATGGACAGATACGCAGTATTTT
d_call: TRBD2; clone_size: -; cdr3_length: 15; v_call: TRBV6-1; j_call: TRBJ2-5; cdr3_aa: CASSEAGTSEETQYF; cdr3_nt: TGTGCCAGCAGTGAAGCCGGGACTAGCGAAGAGACCCAGTACTTC
d_call: TRBD2; clone_size: -; cdr3_length: 13; v_call: TRBV5-1; j_call: TRBJ2-7; cdr3_aa: CASSLPTSGEQYF; cdr3_nt: TGCGCCAGCAGCTTGCCGACTAGCGGTGAGCAGTACTTC